These T cell receptor beta chains were read from a single sample in a study of PD-L1 blockade in urothelial cancer. Method: immunoSEQ multiplex PCR; TCRdb's copy keeps in-frame clones and lacks some. The table shows fewer than 55,000 clones, with around 80% occurring only once. The sequencing used PBMCs, collected around atezolizumab (anti-PD-L1) treatment. The receptors were gathered from a man aged 65 to 79 with urothelial cancer. The CDR3 runs from the conserved cysteine through the conserved F or W. The D gene is left open where the match is weak. Rows may omit the clone size; those that give it use once, few, many or a size class.

abundance | d_gene | j_gene | v_gene | CDR3nt | CDR3aa
NA | NA | TRBJ1-4 | TRBV9 | TGTGCCAGCTCCACAGGCGCAACTAATGAAAAACTGTTTTTT | CASSTGATNEKLFF
once | NA | TRBJ2-1 | TRBV7-2 | TGTGCCAGCAGCATTATAGGGGTGGGTGAGCAGTTCTTC | CASSIIGVGEQFF
once | NA | TRBJ2-1 | TRBV4-2 | TGTGCCAGCAGCCAACTTTCAGCGGGTGAGCAGTTCTTC | CASSQLSAGEQFF
NA | TRBD1 | TRBJ2-4 | TRBV7-2 | TGTGCCAGCAGCCTGGGACAGACCTCTGAGGCCAAAAACATTCAGTACTTC | CASSLGQTSEAKNIQYF
NA | NA | TRBJ1-4 | TRBV10-3 | TGTGCCATCAGTGAGTCGACAGCAACTAATGAAAAACTGTTTTTT | CAISESTATNEKLFF
NA | TRBD2 | TRBJ2-1 | TRBV19 | TGTGCCAGTAGTATAGTCGGGGGGACTGAGCAGTTCTTC | CASSIVGGTEQFF
NA | TRBD1 | TRBJ2-5 | TRBV7-2 | TGTGCCAGCAGCTTGGGACAGGGGGAGACCCAGTACTTC | CASSLGQGETQYF
once | TRBD2 | TRBJ2-1 | TRBV28 | TGTGCCAGCAGTCGGACTAGTCCCGAGCAGTTCTTC | CASSRTSPEQFF
NA | TRBD1 | TRBJ1-4 | TRBV2 | TGTGCCAGTGGAAGAAGGACAGGGCACAATGAAAAACTGTTTTTT | CASGRRTGHNEKLFF
few | NA | TRBJ1-2 | TRBV2 | TGTGCCAGCAGTCAGTTCCAGGGGTTGAGCTATGGCTACACCTTC | CASSQFQGLSYGYTF
NA | NA | TRBJ2-1 | TRBV9 | TGTGCCAGCAGTAAGAGATTACTCTCTAGCTCCTACAATGAGCAGTTCTTC | CASSKRLLSSSYNEQFF
NA | NA | TRBJ2-7 | TRBV21-1 | TGTGCCAGCAGCGAGACTAGCGGGAGGATCAACGAGCAGTACTTC | CASSETSGRINEQYF
NA | TRBD1 | TRBJ2-2 | TRBV19 | TGTGCCAGTAGTCCCGGACAGGGGGCTTTCACCGGGGAGCTGTTTTTT | CASSPGQGAFTGELFF
NA | TRBD1 | TRBJ1-1 | TRBV7-2 | TGTGCCAGCAGCCTACAGGGGGCGCGGATTACTGAAGCTTTCTTT | CASSLQGARITEAFF
NA | NA | TRBJ1-4 | TRBV7-2 | TGTGCCAGCAGCCTAGAGATTTCGGGGGGAACTAATGAAAAACTGTTTTTT | CASSLEISGGTNEKLFF
NA | TRBD1 | TRBJ1-2 | TRBV5-1 | TGCGCCAGCAGCCTAACAGGGGGCGCCTTTTACGGCTACACCTTC | CASSLTGGAFYGYTF
NA | TRBD1 | TRBJ1-1 | TRBV6-1 | TGTGCCAGCAAGGATAGGACAGGGGTAACTGAAGCTTTCTTT | CASKDRTGVTEAFF
NA | NA | TRBJ1-5 | TRBV5-4 | TGTGCCACCGGATCAGGGGTTGGGATCCAGCCCCAGCATTTT | CATGSGVGIQPQHF
NA | TRBD1 | TRBJ1-2 | TRBV5-4 | TGTGCCAGCAGCTTGCGACAGGGGCCCCCCACCTTC | CASSLRQGPPTF
NA | NA | TRBJ2-7 | TRBV7-9 | TGTGCCAGCAGTCGGAACTCACCGCAGGACAGTGTGGAGTTC | CASSRNSPQDSVEF
NA | TRBD1 | TRBJ1-1 | TRBV15 | TGTGCCACCAGCAGAGCCAGGACAGGATCGAACACTGAAGCTTTCTTT | CATSRARTGSNTEAFF
NA | NA | TRBJ1-6 | TRBV5-1 | TGCGCCAGCAGCCTGGCGGGAGGGACCAGATCACCCCTCCACTTT | CASSLAGGTRSPLHF
NA | NA | TRBJ2-5 | TRBV5-8 | TGTGCCAGCAGCTGGGGGGACAGACACCAAGAGACCCAGTACTTC | CASSWGDRHQETQYF
NA | NA | TRBJ2-5 | TRBV4-1 | TGCGCCAGCAGCCAAGAAAGAGGCGGATTCCAAGAGACCCAGTACTTC | CASSQERGGFQETQYF
once | NA | TRBJ1-2 | TRBV30 | TGTGCCTGGAGTGTAAATCGGTTGGGGGCAGGTGGGGGCTACACCTTC | CAWSVNRLGAGGGYTF
NA | TRBD2 | TRBJ2-1 | TRBV7-9 | TGTGCCAGCAGCTCTTTGGGGAGGGTAGGAAATGAGCAGTTCTTC | CASSSLGRVGNEQFF
NA | NA | TRBJ1-3 | TRBV5-1 | TGCGCCAGCAGCTCGGTGGGGGGAACTGGAAACACCATATATTTT | CASSSVGGTGNTIYF
few | NA | TRBJ1-6 | TRBV19 | TGTGCCACTGGTTTTGGGCCTAGCGGTTCACCCCTCCACTTT | CATGFGPSGSPLHF
NA | TRBD1 | TRBJ1-2 | TRBV9 | TGTGCCAGCAGCCCTCGACAGGGTGTTCCTGGCTACACCTTC | CASSPRQGVPGYTF
NA | TRBD1 | TRBJ2-5 | TRBV28 | TGTGCCAGCAGTTCCAAGCGACAGGGACAAGAGACCCAGTACTTC | CASSSKRQGQETQYF
NA | NA | TRBJ1-2 | TRBV6-1 | TGTGCCAGTCAGGGGACGTATGGCTACACCTTC | CASQGTYGYTF
NA | TRBD1 | TRBJ1-2 | TRBV5-6 | TGTGCCAGCAGCTTGGCCAGGGACAGCTATGGCTACACCTTC | CASSLARDSYGYTF
NA | NA | TRBJ1-2 | TRBV5-1 | TGCGCCAGCAGCTTGGACAACAGGGTAATCTATGGCTACACCTTC | CASSLDNRVIYGYTF
few | NA | TRBJ1-2 | TRBV4-3 | TGCGCCAGCAGCGGAGTAGACAGGCTTGGTGGCTACACCTTC | CASSGVDRLGGYTF
few | NA | TRBJ1-1 | TRBV7-2 | TGTGCCAGCAACCTACGGGGGAACACTGAAGCTTTCTTT | CASNLRGNTEAFF
once | NA | TRBJ2-7 | TRBV29-1 | TGCAGCGCCACCGGGACACAGAGCTCCTACGAGCAGTACTTC | CSATGTQSSYEQYF
NA | NA | TRBJ1-5 | TRBV4-1 | TGCGCCAGCAGCCAAGTTCATAGCGAGCGGCTAGGCCAGCCCCAGCATTTT | CASSQVHSERLGQPQHF
NA | TRBD1 | TRBJ2-6 | TRBV5-1 | TGCGCCAGCAGCTTGGAAGGGGGCTGGGGACCTGGGGCCAACGTCCTGACTTTC | CASSLEGGWGPGANVLTF
NA | TRBD1 | TRBJ2-7 | TRBV2 | TGTGCCAGCAGGAGACAGGGGGAAGCCTACGAGCAGTACTTC | CASRRQGEAYEQYF
NA | NA | TRBJ1-2 | TRBV7-6 | TGTGCCAGCACCTCGGACTCAAACTATGGCTACACCTTC | CASTSDSNYGYTF
NA | TRBD2 | TRBJ2-3 | TRBV9 | TGTGCCAGCAGCTCTCTAGCGGGGGGGCCCGGCACAGATACGCAGTATTTT | CASSSLAGGPGTDTQYF
few | NA | TRBJ2-4 | TRBV12-2 | TGTGCAAGTCGCCAGGGACTAGGAAACATTCAGTACTTC | CASRQGLGNIQYF
NA | TRBD1 | TRBJ2-7 | TRBV5-5 | TGTGCCAGCAGCTCCATTGTGGGACAGGGCTCCTACGAGCAGTACTTC | CASSSIVGQGSYEQYF
NA | NA | TRBJ1-5 | TRBV28 | TGTGCCAGCATCCCTCCGGGGGGATATCAGCCCCAGCATTTT | CASIPPGGYQPQHF
NA | NA | TRBJ1-1 | TRBV29-1 | TGCAGCGTTATGTTCGGGGGCACTGAAGCTTTCTTT | CSVMFGGTEAFF
NA | TRBD2 | TRBJ2-7 | TRBV18 | TGTGCCAGCTCTACTGGGAGGGGCGAGCAGTACTTC | CASSTGRGEQYF